This T cell receptor (beta chain) was sequenced in a study of CD8+ T cells in alopecia areata. Whole-study results and caveats: Researchers report lesional scalp, most notably alopecia totalis/universalis, outstripped normal scalp in clonality.

Treatment given: oral pan-JAK inhibitor, 5-10 mg twice daily. This CDR3 has 12 residues. CDR1 is SQVTM and CDR2 is ANQGSEA in the germline V gene. Trimming left V 4 bases short and J 4 bases short, with 7 bases between. Extraction of RNA preceded its reverse transcription into cDNA, which served as the sequencing template. Clones were sequenced by immunoSEQ multiplex PCR, and TCRdb holds only the in-frame ones, with some missing. The sample gives over 200,000 clones, less than 65% of which show up once; more than 3.5% is in the top ten. As for this clone: Its cognate antigen is unknown.

This sample comprised CD4+ T cells sorted from blood, obtained at week 4, from a patient treated with tofacitinib. This TCR was sampled from a human donor with alopecia areata. The chain joins TRBV29-1 to TRBJ2-2, with no clear D. The CDR3 region is CSVVRRTGELFF. The CDR3 DNA is TGCAGCGTTGTCAGACGCACCGGGGAGCTGTTTTTT.